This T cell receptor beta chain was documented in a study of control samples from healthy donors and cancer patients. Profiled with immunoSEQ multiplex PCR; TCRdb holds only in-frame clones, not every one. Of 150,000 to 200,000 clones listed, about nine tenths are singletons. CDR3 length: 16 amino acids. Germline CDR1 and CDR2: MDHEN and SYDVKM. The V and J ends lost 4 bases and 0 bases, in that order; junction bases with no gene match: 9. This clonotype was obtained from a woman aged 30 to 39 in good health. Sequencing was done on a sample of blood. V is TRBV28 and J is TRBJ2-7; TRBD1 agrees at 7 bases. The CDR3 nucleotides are TGTGCCAGCAGTTATCCCGGGACAGCGAGCTCCTACGAGCAGTACTTC. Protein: CASSYPGTASSYEQYF.